The rows below give T cell receptor beta chains drawn from one sample of a study of cytomegalovirus exposure and HLA in healthy donors. TCRdb's table, derived via immunoSEQ multiplex PCR, lists solely in-frame clones and lacks some. The sample records some 140,000 clones, over 60% being singletons. The sequencing input was PBMCs. Every receptor here comes from a man aged 40-55 years in good health and CMV-seronegative. Both conserved end residues are part of each CDR3. A D gene is named only where the DNA matches it firmly. Clone size is shown for a subset of rows, as once, few, many or a class of expanded clone.

j_call: TRBJ2-2
v_call: TRBV5-1
clone_size: .
d_call: TRBD2
cdr3_nt: TGCGCCAGCAGCTGGACTAGCGGGGGGGCGGACACCGGGGAGCTGTTTTTT
cdr3_aa: CASSWTSGGADTGELFF

j_call: TRBJ2-5
v_call: TRBV5-4
clone_size: .
d_call: .
cdr3_nt: TGTGCCAGCAGTTATACAGGTCGAGAAGAGACCCAGTACTTC
cdr3_aa: CASSYTGREETQYF

j_call: TRBJ2-2
v_call: TRBV16
clone_size: .
d_call: .
cdr3_nt: TGTGCCAGCAGCCTTCGGGACACCGGGGAGCTGTTTTTT
cdr3_aa: CASSLRDTGELFF

j_call: TRBJ1-6
v_call: TRBV4-2
clone_size: .
d_call: .
cdr3_nt: TGTGCCAGCAGCCAAGATGGGACAAATTCACCCCTCCACTTT
cdr3_aa: CASSQDGTNSPLHF

j_call: TRBJ1-6
v_call: TRBV2
clone_size: few
d_call: TRBD1
cdr3_nt: TGTGCCAGCAATCTGGGACAGGGTAATTCACCCCTCCACTTT
cdr3_aa: CASNLGQGNSPLHF

j_call: TRBJ2-4
v_call: TRBV11-3
clone_size: .
d_call: .
cdr3_nt: TGTGCCAGCAGCTTAGTCTGCCGGGCCAAAAACATTCAGTACTTC
cdr3_aa: CASSLVCRAKNIQYF

j_call: TRBJ2-5
v_call: TRBV5-1
clone_size: .
d_call: .
cdr3_nt: TGCGCCAGCAGCTTGGCCCGGGACTCCCAAGAGACCCAGTACTTC
cdr3_aa: CASSLARDSQETQYF

j_call: TRBJ2-6
v_call: TRBV5-1
clone_size: .
d_call: .
cdr3_nt: TGCGCCAGCAGCTTGGTTAGGGACTTGGCCAACGTCCTGACTTTC
cdr3_aa: CASSLVRDLANVLTF

j_call: TRBJ1-3
v_call: TRBV11-3
clone_size: .
d_call: .
cdr3_nt: TGTGCCAGCAGCCGAACGGACTACGGAAACACCATATATTTT
cdr3_aa: CASSRTDYGNTIYF

j_call: TRBJ2-5
v_call: TRBV10-3
clone_size: .
d_call: TRBD2
cdr3_nt: TGTGCCATCAGTGCGATCTTCCCCGGGACTAGCGGGGGGGCCGGGGAGACCCAGTACTTC
cdr3_aa: CAISAIFPGTSGGAGETQYF

j_call: TRBJ2-1
v_call: TRBV27
clone_size: .
d_call: TRBD1
cdr3_nt: TGTGCCAGCAGAGGGGGCTCACCCCCGAATGAGCAGTTCTTC
cdr3_aa: CASRGGSPPNEQFF

j_call: TRBJ2-7
v_call: TRBV5-4
clone_size: .
d_call: TRBD1
cdr3_nt: TGTGCCAGCAGCTTGGGGCGGGACAGGGCATCCTCCGAGCAGTACTTC
cdr3_aa: CASSLGRDRASSEQYF

j_call: TRBJ2-3
v_call: TRBV30
clone_size: .
d_call: TRBD1
cdr3_nt: TGTGCCTGGAGTGTACAGGGGTATCGCACAGATACGCAGTATTTT
cdr3_aa: CAWSVQGYRTDTQYF